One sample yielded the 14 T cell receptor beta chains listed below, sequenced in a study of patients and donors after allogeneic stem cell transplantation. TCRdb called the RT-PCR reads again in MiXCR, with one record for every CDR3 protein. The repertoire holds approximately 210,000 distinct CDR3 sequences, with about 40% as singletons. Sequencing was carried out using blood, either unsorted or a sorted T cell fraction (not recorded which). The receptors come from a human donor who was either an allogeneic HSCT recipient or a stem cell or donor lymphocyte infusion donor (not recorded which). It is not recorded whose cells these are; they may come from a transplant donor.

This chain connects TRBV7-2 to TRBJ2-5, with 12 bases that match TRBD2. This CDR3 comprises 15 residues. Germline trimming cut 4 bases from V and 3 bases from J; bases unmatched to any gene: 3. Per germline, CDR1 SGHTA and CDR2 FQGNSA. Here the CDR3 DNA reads TGTGCCAGCAGCTGGAGACTAGCGGGAGAAGAGACCCAGTACTTC. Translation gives CASSWRLAGEETQYF.

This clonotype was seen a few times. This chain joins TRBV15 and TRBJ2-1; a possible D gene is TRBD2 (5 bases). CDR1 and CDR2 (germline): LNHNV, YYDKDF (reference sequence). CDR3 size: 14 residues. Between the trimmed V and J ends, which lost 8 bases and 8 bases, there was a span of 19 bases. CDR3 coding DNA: TGTGCCACCCGGACTCACTTAAATCCATATGAGCAGTTCTTC. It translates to CATRTHLNPYEQFF.

CDR3 residues: CASSSTRDPQETQYF. CDR3 bases: TGTGCCAGCAGCTCAACCCGGGACCCTCAAGAGACCCAGTACTTC. The chain employs TRBV7-3 and TRBJ2-5; the D gene could be TRBD1 or TRBD2 (5 bases each). The CDR3 runs 15 residues. Trimming pared 4 bases from V and 2 bases from J, leaving 14 bases between. Germline V gives CDR1 SGHTA, CDR2 FQGTGA.

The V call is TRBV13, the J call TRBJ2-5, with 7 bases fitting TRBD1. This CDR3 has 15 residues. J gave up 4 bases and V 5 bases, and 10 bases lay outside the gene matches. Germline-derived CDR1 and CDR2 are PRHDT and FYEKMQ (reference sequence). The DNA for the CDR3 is TGTGCCAGCAGCACGCGACAGGGTACAGGAGAGACCCAGTACTTC. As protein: CASSTRQGTGETQYF. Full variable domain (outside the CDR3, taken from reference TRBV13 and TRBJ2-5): AAGVIQSPRHLIKEKRETATLKCYPIPRHDTVYWYQQGPGQDPQFLISFYEKMQSDKGSIPDRFSAQQFSDYHSELNMSSLELGDSALYFCASSTRQGTGETQYFGPGTRLLVL.

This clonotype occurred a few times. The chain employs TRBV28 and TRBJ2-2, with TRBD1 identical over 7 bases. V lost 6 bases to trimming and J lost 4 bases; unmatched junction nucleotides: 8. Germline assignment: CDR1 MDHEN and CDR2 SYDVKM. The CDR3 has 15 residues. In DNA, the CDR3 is TGTGCCAGCAGACACGACAGGGAGACCACCGGGGAGCTGTTTTTT. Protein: CASRHDRETTGELFF.

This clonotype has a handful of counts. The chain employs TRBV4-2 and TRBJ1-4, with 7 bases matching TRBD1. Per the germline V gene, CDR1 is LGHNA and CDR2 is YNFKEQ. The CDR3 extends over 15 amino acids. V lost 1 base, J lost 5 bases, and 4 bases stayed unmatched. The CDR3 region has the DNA TGTGCCAGCAGCCAAGGGGGACAGTTAAATGAAAAACTGTTTTTT. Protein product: CASSQGGQLNEKLFF.

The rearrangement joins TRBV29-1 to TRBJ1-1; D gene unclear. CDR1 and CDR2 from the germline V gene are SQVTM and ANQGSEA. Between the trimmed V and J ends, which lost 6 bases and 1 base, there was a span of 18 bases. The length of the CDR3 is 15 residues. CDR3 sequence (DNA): TGCAGCGTCCTTGTAGGTTACGGCTCGAACACTGAAGCTTTCTTT. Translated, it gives CSVLVGYGSNTEAFF.

The CDR3 DNA reads TGTGCCAGCAGCACGAGCCCGACTAGCGGTGGCGAGCAGTTCTTC. This sequence encodes CASSTSPTSGGEQFF. The rearrangement uses TRBV7-6 and TRBJ2-1, with 9 bases fitting TRBD2. CDR1 SGHVS and CDR2 FNYEAQ come from the germline V gene. J was trimmed by 10 bases and V by 5 bases; bases with no gene match: 12. This CDR3 spans 15 amino acids.

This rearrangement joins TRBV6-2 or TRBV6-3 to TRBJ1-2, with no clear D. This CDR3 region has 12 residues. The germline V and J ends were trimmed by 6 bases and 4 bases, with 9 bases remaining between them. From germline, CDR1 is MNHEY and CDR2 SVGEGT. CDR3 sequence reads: CASREFGYGYTF. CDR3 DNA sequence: TGTGCCAGCAGGGAATTCGGCTATGGCTACACCTTC.

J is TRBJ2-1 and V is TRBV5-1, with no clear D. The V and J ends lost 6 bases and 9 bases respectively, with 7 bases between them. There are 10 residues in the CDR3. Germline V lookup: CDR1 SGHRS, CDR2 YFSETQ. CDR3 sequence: CASKGTEQFF. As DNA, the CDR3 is TGCGCCAGCAAGGGCACTGAGCAGTTCTTC.

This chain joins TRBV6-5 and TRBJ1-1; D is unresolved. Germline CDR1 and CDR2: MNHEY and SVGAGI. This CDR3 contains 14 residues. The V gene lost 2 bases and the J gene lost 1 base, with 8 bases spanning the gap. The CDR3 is CASSYRASNTEAFF. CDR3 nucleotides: TGTGCCAGCAGTTACAGGGCATCGAACACTGAAGCTTTCTTT.

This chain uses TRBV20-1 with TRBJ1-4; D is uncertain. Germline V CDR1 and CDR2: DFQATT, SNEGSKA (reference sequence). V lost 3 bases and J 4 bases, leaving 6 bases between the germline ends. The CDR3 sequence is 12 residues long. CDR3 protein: CSASAVNEKLFF. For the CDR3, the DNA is TGCAGTGCTAGTGCAGTTAATGAAAAACTGTTTTTT.

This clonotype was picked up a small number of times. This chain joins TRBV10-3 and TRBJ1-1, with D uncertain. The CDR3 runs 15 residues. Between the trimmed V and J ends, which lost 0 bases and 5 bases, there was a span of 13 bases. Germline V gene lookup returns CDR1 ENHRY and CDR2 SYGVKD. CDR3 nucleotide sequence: TGTGCCATCAGTGAGTCGCTTGGGGTGAGGACTGAAGCTTTCTTT. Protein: CAISESLGVRTEAFF.

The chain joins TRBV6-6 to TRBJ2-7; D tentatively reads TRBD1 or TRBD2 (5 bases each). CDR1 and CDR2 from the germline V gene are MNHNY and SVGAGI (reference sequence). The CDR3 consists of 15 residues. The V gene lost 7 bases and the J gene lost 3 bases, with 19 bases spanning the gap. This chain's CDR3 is CASIPRLSGHYEQYF. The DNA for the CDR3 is TGTGCCAGCATTCCACGTTTGAGCGGACACTACGAGCAGTACTTC.